Listed below are T cell receptor beta chains from one sample, sequenced in a study of cytomegalovirus exposure and HLA in healthy donors. Data came from immunoSEQ multiplex PCR; TCRdb stores just in-frame clones and leaves some out. The profile shows nearly 80,000 clones, 80% to 95% of them singletons. The sequenced sample was PBMCs. Receptors originate from a young woman in good health and CMV-seronegative. Each CDR3 is given with its conserved first and last residue. Fields, in order: V gene, D gene, clone size, J gene, CDR3 DNA, CDR3 protein. The D gene is left open where the match is weak. Clone size is not always given. Where it is, it says once, few, many or a class for expanded clones.

>TRBV5-1|TRBD2|NA|TRBJ2-1
TGCGCCAGCAGCTTGGGGCTAGCGGGAGTGGATGAGCAGTTCTTC
CASSLGLAGVDEQFF
>TRBV7-3|TRBD2|NA|TRBJ2-7
TGTGCCAGCAGCAACGGACTAGCGGGAGGTGGCGGGCAGTACTTC
CASSNGLAGGGGQYF
>TRBV5-5|TRBD1|NA|TRBJ2-7
TGTGCCAGCAACTCCAACCGGGACAGGGGACAGAGCGAGCAGTACTTC
CASNSNRDRGQSEQYF
>TRBV15|TRBD1|NA|TRBJ2-7
TGTGCCACCAGCTACCGGACAGGGGGGACATACGAGCAGTACTTC
CATSYRTGGTYEQYF
>TRBV2|NA|few|TRBJ2-7
TGTGCCAGCAGTGAAGGCAGGGTAGGCTCCTACGAGCAGTACTTC
CASSEGRVGSYEQYF
>TRBV11-2|TRBD1|NA|TRBJ1-1
TGTGCCAGCAGCTTAAGGGGACAGGGCCAAGCTTTCTTT
CASSLRGQGQAFF
>TRBV11-2|TRBD1|NA|TRBJ1-5
TGTGCCAGCAGCACAGGGACAGGGAATCGGCCCCAGCATTTT
CASSTGTGNRPQHF
>TRBV5-4|NA|NA|TRBJ2-1
TGTGCCAGCAGCCTTTTTCCTCCAGGGCGGGAGCAGTTCTTC
CASSLFPPGREQFF
>TRBV5-4|NA|NA|TRBJ2-1
TGTGCCAGCAGCTTATCCAGACAGAATGTAAACAATGAGCAGTTCTTC
CASSLSRQNVNNEQFF
>TRBV7-9|NA|NA|TRBJ1-1
TGTGCCAGCAGCTTAGAACAGGAAGCTTTCTTT
CASSLEQEAFF
>TRBV5-1|NA|NA|TRBJ1-3
TGCGCCAGCAGCTTGTCCGGCAGGTCCTCTGGAAACACCATATATTTT
CASSLSGRSSGNTIYF
>TRBV19|TRBD1|NA|TRBJ1-4
TGTGCCAGTAGTACCCGGACAGGGCGAACGGAAAAACTGTTTTTT
CASSTRTGRTEKLFF
>TRBV4-1|NA|NA|TRBJ2-2
TGCGCCAGCAGCCAAGTGGGCGGGGCGACGAACACCGGGGAGCTGTTTTTT
CASSQVGGATNTGELFF
>TRBV27|NA|NA|TRBJ2-2
TGTGCCAGCAGTCCGCCCCAAGACTACACCGGGGAGCTGTTTTTT
CASSPPQDYTGELFF
>TRBV10-3|NA|NA|TRBJ2-5
TGTGCCATCAGTCGGAGGGGTGCCACAGAGACCCAGTACTTC
CAISRRGATETQYF
>TRBV9|TRBD1|NA|TRBJ1-1
TGTGCCAGCAGCGACCGGGACAGGGGACGGGCTTTCTTT
CASSDRDRGRAFF
>TRBV7-9|NA|NA|TRBJ2-7
TGTGCCAGCAGCTCTCCCTACGAGCAGTACTTC
CASSSPYEQYF
>TRBV9|NA|NA|TRBJ2-1
TGTGCCAGCAGCGTGGGGGGTCGGAGCTCCTACAATGAGCAGTTCTTC
CASSVGGRSSYNEQFF
>TRBV7-6|NA|NA|TRBJ2-3
TGTGCCAGCACCAAAGGGGGGGGCCTCTCCCCCACAGATACGCAGTATTTT
CASTKGGGLSPTDTQYF
>TRBV5-4|NA|NA|TRBJ1-6
TGTGCCAGCAGCCCTGGGGCACCACCCCTCCACTTT
CASSPGAPPLHF
>TRBV7-2|NA|NA|TRBJ2-1
TGTGCCAGCAGCTTAGATCGCCCGGCGGCTTCCGATGAGCAGTTCTTC
CASSLDRPAASDEQFF
>TRBV27|NA|NA|TRBJ1-2
TGTGCCAGCAGTTTAACTGCAGGGGCCAGCCTCTATGGCTACACCTTC
CASSLTAGASLYGYTF
>TRBV19|NA|NA|TRBJ1-1
TGTGCCAGTAGTACGGAGAGGAGCACTGAAGCTTTCTTT
CASSTERSTEAFF
>TRBV5-1|TRBD1|NA|TRBJ2-3
TGCGCCAGCAGGCGGACAGGGGGCGCGGTAGATACGCAGTATTTT
CASRRTGGAVDTQYF
>TRBV6-5|NA|NA|TRBJ1-1
TGTGCCAGCTCACAGGGTTGGGCTGAAGCTTTCTTT
CASSQGWAEAFF
>TRBV19|TRBD2|few|TRBJ2-7
TGTGCCAGTACCCCGAGCGGGAGAAAGGGCTACGAGCAGTACTTC
CASTPSGRKGYEQYF
>TRBV7-7|NA|NA|TRBJ2-7
TGTGCCAGCAGCCCTATGGGGGGAACCTACGAGCAGTACTTC
CASSPMGGTYEQYF